This T cell receptor (beta chain) was documented in a study of T cells in localized non-small cell lung cancer. Study-wide results and caveats: Appearing in adjacent lung were a median roughly 59 of the top 100 tumor clones.

Concerning this clone itself: Antigen unknown.

Clones were read by immunoSEQ multiplex PCR, and TCRdb kept only the in-frame ones, dropping some. Among roughly 40,000 clones listed, roughly 88% were seen once. Germline V gene lookup returns CDR1 SGHAT and CDR2 FQNNGV. The ends lost 5 bases at V and 6 bases at J; junction bases unmatched: 17. The CDR3 consists of 18 residues. This sample comprised peripheral blood, obtained before any cancer treatment. The TCR was taken from a woman aged 35-70 years with stage I lung adenocarcinoma. J is TRBJ2-1 and V is TRBV11-2, with TRBD2 matching 9 bases. The CDR3 loop reads CASSPITRVAGEVNEQFF. As DNA, the CDR3 is TGTGCCAGCAGCCCCATAACCCGGGTAGCGGGAGAGGTCAATGAGCAGTTCTTC.